The 10 T cell receptor beta chains reported below all come from one sample, sequenced in a study of Tregs in tolerant kidney transplant recipients. Only in-frame clones appear in the TCRdb table, and some are missing; sequencing was by immunoSEQ multiplex PCR. The table lists approximately 66,000 clones, 80% to 90% of them singletons. The material sequenced was Tregs from blood, taken before the transplant. The receptor set was obtained from a human donor who received a combined kidney and bone marrow transplant.

The chain combines TRBV28 with TRBJ2-1; D is unclear. Per the germline V gene, CDR1 is MDHEN and CDR2 is SYDVKM. The CDR3 is made up of 15 amino acids. Between the trimmed V and J ends, which lost 2 bases and 3 bases, there was a span of 11 bases. The CDR3 DNA follows: TGTGCCAGCAGTTTACGAGACGGGTACTACAATGAGCAGTTCTTC. Amino acids: CASSLRDGYYNEQFF.

The chain joins TRBV5-1 to TRBJ2-7; 7 nucleotides match TRBD1. The V gene's germline CDR1 is SGHRS and CDR2 YFSETQ. This CDR3 contains 16 residues. Losses at the gene ends were 3 bases for V and 3 bases for J; bases not matched to a gene: 12. The CDR3 loop reads CASSSIPGQTYYEQYF. As DNA, the CDR3 is TGCGCCAGCAGCTCCATACCGGGACAGACTTACTACGAGCAGTACTTC. The variable domain in full, with the rest retrieved from reference TRBV5-1 and TRBJ2-7, is KAGVTQTPRYLIKTRGQQVTLSCSPISGHRSVSWYQQTPGQGLQFLFEYFSETQRNKGNFPGRFSGRQFSNSRSEMNVSTLELGDSALYLCASSSIPGQTYYEQYFGPGTRLTVT.

CDR3 in amino acids: CASTQLGDRPYEQYF. The CDR3 DNA is TGTGCCAGCACTCAATTGGGGGACAGACCCTACGAGCAGTACTTC. J is TRBJ2-7 and V is TRBV28; TRBD1 matches at 7 bases. The V and J ends lost 7 bases and 2 bases, in that order; junction bases with no gene match: 11. In germline, CDR1 is MDHEN, CDR2 SYDVKM. The CDR3 spans 15 residues.

This sequence joins TRBV19 and TRBJ2-2; D gene ambiguous. Germline loops: CDR1 LNHDA, CDR2 SQIVND (reference sequence). V was clipped by 1 base and J by 4 bases, with 13 bases between them. This CDR3 contains 16 residues. CDR3 nucleotide sequence: TGTGCCAGTAGTATAGGGGTGGCGGATACCACCGGGGAGCTGTTTTTT. Translated: CASSIGVADTTGELFF.

The chain joins TRBV28 to TRBJ2-7, with TRBD1 matching over 7 bases. Germline-derived CDR1 and CDR2 are MDHEN and SYDVKM. The V segment lost 2 bases and the J segment 2 bases; nucleotides outside the gene matches: 12. The CDR3 extends over 17 amino acids. The CDR3 region is CASSLVWGRGKTYEQYF. The DNA of the CDR3 is TGTGCCAGCAGTTTAGTTTGGGGCAGGGGGAAGACCTACGAGCAGTACTTC. Complete variable domain (other parts from reference TRBV28 and TRBJ2-7): DVKVTQSSRYLVKRTGEKVFLECVQDMDHENMFWYRQDPGLGLRLIYFSYDVKMKEKGDIPEGYSVSREKKERFSLILESASTNQTSMYLCASSLVWGRGKTYEQYFGPGTRLTVT.

Concerning this clone itself: Other DNA variants within this sample encode the same CDR3. The chain combines TRBV11-2 with TRBJ1-2; 7 bases are shared with TRBD1. CDR3 length: 11 residues. From germline, CDR1 is SGHAT and CDR2 FQNNGV. The ends lost 4 bases at V and 8 bases at J; junction bases unmatched: 1. Written as DNA, the CDR3 is TGTGCCAGCAGCTACAGGGGCGGCTACACCTTC. Translation gives CASSYRGGYTF.

The J gene is TRBJ2-1, the V gene TRBV5-4; weak D call: TRBD2 (6 bases). Germline V gives CDR1 SGHNT, CDR2 YYREEE (reference sequence). The CDR3 loop spans 15 amino acids. V shed 4 bases and J shed 8 bases, with 19 bases lying between them. Here the CDR3 reads CASSGGRAQGDEQFF. CDR3 DNA: TGTGCCAGCAGCGGGGGGAGAGCCCAAGGAGATGAGCAGTTCTTC.

This chain uses TRBV7-2 with TRBJ2-3; no clear D gene. The CDR3 consists of 13 residues. Germline CDR1 and CDR2: SGHTA and FQGNSA. The V end was cut by 6 bases, the J end by 2 bases, with 9 bases between. The CDR3 spells CASRGRSTDTQYF. The DNA of the CDR3 is TGTGCCAGCAGGGGCAGATCCACAGATACGCAGTATTTT.

V gene TRBV2 combines with J gene TRBJ2-5, with TRBD2 as a possible D gene (7 bases). The CDR3 consists of 13 residues. CDR1 and CDR2 from the germline V gene are SNHLY and FYNNEI. V shed 8 bases and J shed 4 bases, with 14 bases lying between them. CDR3 loop: CASCPGGRETQYF. CDR3 nucleotide sequence: TGTGCCAGCTGTCCGGGGGGCCGAGAGACCCAGTACTTC.

V usage is TRBV6-1 and J usage is TRBJ1-2; a possible D gene is TRBD1 (5 bases). The CDR3 sequence is 17 residues long. Per germline, CDR1 MNHNS and CDR2 SASEGT. Trimming left V 2 bases short and J 0 bases short, with 16 bases between. CDR3 sequence: CASSELHRLGPNYGYTF. The DNA of the CDR3 is TGTGCCAGCAGTGAACTACACCGCTTGGGGCCTAACTATGGCTACACCTTC.